The rows below give T cell receptor beta chains drawn from one sample of a study of T cells after yellow fever vaccination. TCRdb itself ran the 5' RACE reads through MiXCR, one entry per CDR3 protein. The table has about 130,000 distinct CDR3 sequences, approximately 9% seen once. Sequenced here: CD8+ T cells sorted from PBMCs, sampled on the day of the yellow fever booster vaccination. The receptors stem from a man aged 18-30 years who received the YFV17D yellow fever vaccine. CDR3s include the opening cysteine and the closing phenylalanine or tryptophan. The D gene is left open where the match is weak. Part of the rows lack a size; the others show once, few, many or a class for expanded clones.

J gene,D gene,V gene,clone size,CDR3 protein,CDR3 DNA
TRBJ2-5,TRBD2,TRBV30,few,CAWSVRGASGGPQETQYF,TGTGCCTGGAGTGTAAGGGGAGCTAGCGGGGGACCACAAGAGACCCAGTACTTC
TRBJ1-5,-,TRBV7-9,few,CASSLDDGSNQPQHF,TGTGCCAGCAGCTTGGATGACGGTAGCAATCAGCCCCAGCATTTT
TRBJ1-4,-,TRBV7-8,-,CASSLAVSTTNEKLFF,TGTGCCAGCAGCTTAGCGGTTTCAACAACTAATGAAAAACTGTTTTTT
TRBJ1-2,TRBD1,TRBV24-1,few,CATSPTGTYGYTF,TGTGCCACCAGCCCGACAGGGACCTATGGCTACACCTTC
TRBJ2-1,-,TRBV20-1,few,CSARDAHYRTNEQFF,TGCAGTGCTAGAGATGCTCATTACCGTACGAATGAGCAGTTCTTC
TRBJ1-3,-,TRBV12-3/TRBV12-4,few,CASLGEGDSGNTIYF,TGTGCCAGCCTAGGGGAGGGGGACTCTGGAAACACCATATATTTT
TRBJ1-1,-,TRBV29-1,-,CSGEDTAAEAFF,TGCAGCGGGGAGGATACAGCGGCTGAAGCTTTCTTT
TRBJ2-3,-,TRBV7-2,few,CASSLPGVTDTQYF,TGTGCCAGCAGCCTACCGGGGGTCACAGATACGCAGTATTTT
TRBJ1-1,-,TRBV20-1,many,CSARGFGTEAFF,TGCAGTGCTAGGGGGTTCGGCACTGAAGCTTTCTTT
TRBJ2-1,-,TRBV2,few,CASTVWRGYYNEQFF,TGTGCCAGCACCGTTTGGAGGGGGTATTACAATGAGCAGTTCTTC
TRBJ2-7,TRBD2,TRBV4-1,few,CASSPTLAGGGEQYF,TGCGCCAGCAGCCCAACACTAGCGGGGGGAGGCGAGCAGTACTTC
TRBJ2-1,-,TRBV12-3/TRBV12-4,many,CASSLWSGDREQFF,TGTGCCAGCAGTTTATGGTCAGGGGACCGCGAGCAGTTCTTC
TRBJ2-7,TRBD1,TRBV12-5,-,CASAKPGTGSYEQYF,TGTGCTAGTGCCAAGCCCGGGACAGGGTCCTACGAGCAGTACTTC
TRBJ2-5,TRBD2,TRBV29-1,many,CSVTSSGGFQETQYF,TGCAGCGTGACCTCTAGCGGGGGTTTCCAAGAGACCCAGTACTTC
TRBJ2-5,-,TRBV29-1,few,CSVEPPGEQETQYF,TGCAGCGTTGAGCCTCCGGGGGAACAAGAGACCCAGTACTTC
TRBJ1-2,-,TRBV4-3,-,CASSQERWGYGYTF,TGCGCCAGCAGCCAAGAAAGGTGGGGTTATGGCTACACCTTC
TRBJ1-1,-,TRBV7-3,few,CASNSGGDTEAFF,TGTGCCAGCAATTCCGGGGGGGACACTGAAGCTTTCTTT
TRBJ2-3,-,TRBV20-1,many,CSAREPSVGDTQYF,TGCAGTGCTAGAGAGCCTAGCGTGGGAGATACGCAGTATTTT
TRBJ1-2,-,TRBV7-2,few,CASSLVGGFIYGYTF,TGTGCCAGCAGCTTAGTGGGGGGATTTATCTATGGCTACACCTTC
TRBJ2-7,-,TRBV20-1,few,CSARGWLQTPYEQYF,TGCAGTGCTAGAGGGTGGCTACAGACCCCCTACGAGCAGTACTTC
TRBJ1-1,-,TRBV3-1,-,CASSQEGSGNTEAFF,TGTGCCAGCAGCCAAGAAGGATCCGGAAACACTGAAGCTTTCTTT
TRBJ2-5,TRBD1,TRBV9,-,CASSGRDSQETQYF,TGTGCCAGCAGCGGCCGGGACAGCCAAGAGACCCAGTACTTC
TRBJ2-2,-,TRBV7-9,-,CASSDPSGKNTGELFF,TGTGCCAGCAGCGACCCCTCGGGGAAGAACACCGGGGAGCTGTTTTTT
TRBJ2-1,TRBD1,TRBV7-7,-,CASSIGTGILHEQFF,TGTGCCAGCAGCATAGGGACAGGGATTCTCCATGAGCAGTTCTTC
TRBJ1-2,-,TRBV29-1,few,CSVVLFRTYGYTF,TGCAGCGTTGTACTCTTTAGGACCTATGGCTACACCTTC
TRBJ1-6,TRBD1,TRBV6-2/TRBV6-3,-,CASSYRTGSSYNSPLHF,TGTGCCAGCAGTTACCGGACAGGGAGCTCCTATAATTCACCCCTCCACTTT
TRBJ2-2,-,TRBV7-9,few,CASRDPRQAVTGELFF,TGTGCCAGCAGGGACCCAAGACAGGCGGTCACCGGGGAGCTGTTTTTT
TRBJ1-5,-,TRBV5-1,many,CASSLAPTDPNQPQHF,TGCGCCAGCAGCTTGGCTCCAACCGATCCCAATCAGCCCCAGCATTTT
TRBJ2-1,TRBD2,TRBV19,-,CASSIVPGLAVHEQFF,TGTGCCAGTAGTATAGTCCCGGGACTAGCGGTCCATGAGCAGTTCTTC
TRBJ1-1,-,TRBV5-1,few,CASRAGGTEAFF,TGCGCCAGCAGAGCTGGGGGGACTGAAGCTTTCTTT
TRBJ2-2,-,TRBV5-1,-,CASSWNTGELFF,TGCGCCAGCAGCTGGAACACCGGGGAGCTGTTTTTT
TRBJ2-1,TRBD1,TRBV12-3/TRBV12-4,few,CATSGTGSYNEQFF,TGTGCCACATCCGGGACAGGGAGTTACAATGAGCAGTTCTTC
TRBJ1-1,TRBD1,TRBV6-5,-,CASGKGAPEAFF,TGTGCCAGCGGGAAGGGGGCTCCCGAAGCTTTCTTT
TRBJ2-1,TRBD2,TRBV7-3,few,CASSPVPGTSRVPEQFF,TGTGCCAGCAGCCCCGTCCCAGGGACTAGCCGAGTCCCTGAGCAGTTCTTC
TRBJ1-1,TRBD1,TRBV5-6,-,CASSLDRGVNTEAFF,TGTGCCAGCAGCCTGGACAGGGGAGTGAACACTGAAGCTTTCTTT
TRBJ1-5,TRBD1,TRBV28,few,CASRDRGSGQPQHF,TGTGCCAGCAGGGACAGGGGGAGCGGTCAGCCCCAGCATTTT
TRBJ2-7,-,TRBV20-1,-,CSARPQGLHYEQYF,TGCAGTGCTAGACCCCAGGGGCTCCACTACGAGCAGTACTTC
TRBJ2-5,-,TRBV2,-,CASSTLPRGETQYF,TGTGCCAGCAGTACCTTGCCGAGGGGGGAGACCCAGTACTTC
TRBJ2-1,-,TRBV4-1,few,CASSQDSADLAYNEQFF,TGCGCCAGCAGCCAAGATTCGGCAGATCTAGCCTACAATGAGCAGTTCTTC
TRBJ2-5,TRBD1,TRBV4-2,-,CASSPGGLGFRGVLRTQYF,TGTGCCAGCAGCCCAGGGGGCCTCGGTTTTCGCGGGGTACTTAGGACCCAGTACTTC
TRBJ2-3,TRBD2,TRBV7-3,few,CASSLTAGGSDTQYF,TGTGCCAGCAGCTTAACGGCGGGGGGCTCAGATACGCAGTATTTT
TRBJ2-1,TRBD1,TRBV15,-,CATSRSHRTGFYNEQFF,TGTGCCACCAGCAGATCGCACCGGACAGGGTTCTACAATGAGCAGTTCTTC
TRBJ1-4,-,TRBV20-1,-,CSARAHSGTPPTNEKLFF,TGCAGTGCTAGGGCACACTCCGGGACACCTCCAACTAATGAAAAACTGTTTTTT
TRBJ1-1,-,TRBV10-3,-,CAITPGGINTEAFF,TGTGCCATCACCCCGGGAGGGATAAACACTGAAGCTTTCTTT
TRBJ1-1,-,TRBV19,few,CASSTRGAGTEAFF,TGTGCCAGTAGTACGAGGGGGGCGGGAACTGAAGCTTTCTTT
TRBJ1-3,-,TRBV7-9,few,CASSLGRTGSGNTIYF,TGTGCCAGCAGCTTAGGACGCACTGGCTCTGGAAACACCATATATTTT
TRBJ1-1,TRBD1,TRBV9,-,CASSGTGYLTEAFF,TGTGCCAGCAGTGGGACAGGGTATCTCACTGAAGCTTTCTTT
TRBJ2-1,-,TRBV27,-,CASSGRVLSAPEQFF,TGTGCCAGCAGTGGCCGTGTACTCAGCGCACCTGAGCAGTTCTTC
TRBJ2-3,TRBD2,TRBV6-2/TRBV6-3,many,CASSYSTSGGSHTQYF,TGTGCCAGCAGTTACTCGACTAGCGGGGGCTCGCATACGCAGTATTTT
TRBJ2-1,-,TRBV27,-,CASSLQVNNEQFF,TGTGCCAGCAGTTTACAGGTGAACAATGAGCAGTTCTTC
TRBJ2-1,-,TRBV7-9,few,CASSLLANEQFF,TGTGCCAGCAGCTTACTAGCGAATGAGCAGTTCTTC
TRBJ2-3,-,TRBV4-2,-,CASSQDRDTQYF,TGTGCCAGCAGCCAAGACCGAGATACGCAGTATTTT